This paragraph covers one TCR beta chain sequence. Its antigen is unidentified. The CDR3 is 15 amino acids. The ends lost 5 bases at V and 2 bases at J; junction bases unmatched: 6. The V gene's germline CDR1 is SGHAT and CDR2 FQNNGV. This sample stems from a study of beta chain features in type 1 diabetes. All of the isolated RNA was reverse transcribed, so expressed TCRB transcripts were sequenced. Generated by immunoSEQ multiplex PCR, the TCRdb table keeps only in-frame clones and is missing some. Here the sample spans 300,000 to 450,000 clones, 10% to 15% being singletons. Findings of the study overall: Moderate but significant shortening of TCRB CDR3s was recorded in all four CD4+ subsets from Type 1 diabetes patients.

What was sequenced was naive CD4+ T cells from blood. The J gene is TRBJ2-4, the V gene TRBV11-2, with 7 nucleotides matching TRBD1. The receptor was derived from a woman aged 18-29 years with type 1 diabetes. CDR3 residues: CASSPRDSPKNIQYF. CDR3 bases: TGTGCCAGCAGCCCCCGGGACAGTCCCAAAAACATTCAGTACTTC.